This TCR beta chain was obtained from a study of T cell responses to AZD1222 COVID-19 vaccine. Produced via immunoSEQ multiplex PCR; TCRdb's table is partial and in-frame only. Here the sample spans 200,000 or so clones, 90% to 95% being singletons. Study outcomes and limitations: In a largely white British group with more females than males, clonal diversity was possibly underestimated. Dominant CD4 TCR responses targeted spike regions 160-218 and 743-854.

As for this clone: Antigen unknown.

In germline, CDR1 is MGHRA, CDR2 YSYEKL. Trimming removed 0 bases from V and 7 bases from J, with 13 bases in between. The CDR3 consists of 15 residues. This specimen was peripheral blood, taken on day 0 of AZD1222 vaccination. The rearrangement uses TRBV4-1 and TRBJ1-5; D possibly corresponds to TRBD1 (6 bases). The source is an adult in good health. CDR3 in DNA: TGCGCCAGCAGCCAAGACGCAGGGGCGGGCCAGCCCCAGCATTTT. Translation: CASSQDAGAGQPQHF.